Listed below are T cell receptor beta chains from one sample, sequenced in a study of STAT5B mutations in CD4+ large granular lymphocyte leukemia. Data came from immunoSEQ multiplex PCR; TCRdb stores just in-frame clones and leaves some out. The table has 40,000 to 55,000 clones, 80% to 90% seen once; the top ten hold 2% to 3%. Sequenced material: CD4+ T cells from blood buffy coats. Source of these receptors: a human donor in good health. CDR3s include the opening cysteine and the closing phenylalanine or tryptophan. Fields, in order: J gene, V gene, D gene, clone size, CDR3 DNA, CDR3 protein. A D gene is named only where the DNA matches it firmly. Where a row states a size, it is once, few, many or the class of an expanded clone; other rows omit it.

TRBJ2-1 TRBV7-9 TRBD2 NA TGTGCCAGCAGCTTGAGCGGGACCAATGAGCAGTTCTTC CASSLSGTNEQFF
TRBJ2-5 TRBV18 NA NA TGTGCCAGCTCACTTACGGGTGGTAAAGAGACCCAGTACTTC CASSLTGGKETQYF
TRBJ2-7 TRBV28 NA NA TGTGCCACCGAGGGCCCCGGACGGAAACCCTACGAGCAGTACTTC CATEGPGRKPYEQYF
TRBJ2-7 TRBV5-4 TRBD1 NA TGTGCCAGCAGCTCCCGGGACAGGGGGGTCGAGCAGTACTTC CASSSRDRGVEQYF
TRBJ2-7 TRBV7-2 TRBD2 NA TGTGCCAGCAGCCCCCTGGGACTAGCGGGGTCCTACGAGCAGTACTTC CASSPLGLAGSYEQYF
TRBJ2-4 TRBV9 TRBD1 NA TGTGCCAGCAGCCCATCCCAGACAGGGGGCAGGAACTACATTCAGTACTTC CASSPSQTGGRNYIQYF
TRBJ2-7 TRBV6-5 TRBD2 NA TGTGCCAGCACCCCACGAACGGGGAGGGGCTACGAGCAGTACTTC CASTPRTGRGYEQYF
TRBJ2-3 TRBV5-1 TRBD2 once TGCGCCAGCAGCTTGGTCGGAGGCGGGACTAGCGGCACAGATACGCAGTATTTT CASSLVGGGTSGTDTQYF
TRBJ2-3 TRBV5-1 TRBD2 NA TGCGCCAGCAGCCCCCGACGAGGTCTAGCGGGAGGTGCAGATACGCAGTATTTT CASSPRRGLAGGADTQYF
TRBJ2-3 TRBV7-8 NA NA TGTGCCAGCAGCCCGCCCGTGGCAGATACGCAGTATTTT CASSPPVADTQYF
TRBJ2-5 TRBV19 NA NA TGTGCCAGTAGCCCGGACCCGGGGGAGACCCAGTACTTC CASSPDPGETQYF
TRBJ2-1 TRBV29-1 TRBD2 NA TGCAGCGTCTCCCTGGACCGGGGGGGCAATGAGCAGTTCTTC CSVSLDRGGNEQFF
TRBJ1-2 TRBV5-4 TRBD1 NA TGTGCCAGCAGCCAGGGACAGACTAACTATGGCTACACCTTC CASSQGQTNYGYTF
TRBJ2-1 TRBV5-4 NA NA TGTGCCAGCAGCTTAAGACTAGAATACAATGAGCAGTTCTTC CASSLRLEYNEQFF
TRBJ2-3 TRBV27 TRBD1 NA TGTGCCAGCAGATCATTGGGACAGTTTAGCACAGATACGCAGTATTTT CASRSLGQFSTDTQYF
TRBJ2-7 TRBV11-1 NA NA TGTGCCAGCAGCTTAAGTTCGGGAACTAGCTACGAGCAGTACTTC CASSLSSGTSYEQYF
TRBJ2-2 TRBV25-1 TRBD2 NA TGTGCCAGCAGTGATGTGGGACTAGCGGGCACCGGGGAGCTGTTTTTT CASSDVGLAGTGELFF
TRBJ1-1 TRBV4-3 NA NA TGCGCCAGCAGCCAAGATTCCCAGTCTGAAGCTTTCTTT CASSQDSQSEAFF
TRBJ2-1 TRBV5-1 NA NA TGCGCCAGCAGCTCAGTTACGGAATACAATGAGCAGTTCTTC CASSSVTEYNEQFF
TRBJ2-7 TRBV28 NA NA TGTGCCAGCAGACCTCAGGCAGGAGGGGTGATTGAGCAGTACTTC CASRPQAGGVIEQYF
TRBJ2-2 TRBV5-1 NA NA TGCGCCAGCAGCCCAACAACGATGGGACCGGGCTATTTCGGGGAGCTGTTTTTT CASSPTTMGPGYFGELFF
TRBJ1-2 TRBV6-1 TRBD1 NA TGTGCCAGCAGTGAGTCGACAGGGGAAAGGTATGGCTACACCTTC CASSESTGERYGYTF